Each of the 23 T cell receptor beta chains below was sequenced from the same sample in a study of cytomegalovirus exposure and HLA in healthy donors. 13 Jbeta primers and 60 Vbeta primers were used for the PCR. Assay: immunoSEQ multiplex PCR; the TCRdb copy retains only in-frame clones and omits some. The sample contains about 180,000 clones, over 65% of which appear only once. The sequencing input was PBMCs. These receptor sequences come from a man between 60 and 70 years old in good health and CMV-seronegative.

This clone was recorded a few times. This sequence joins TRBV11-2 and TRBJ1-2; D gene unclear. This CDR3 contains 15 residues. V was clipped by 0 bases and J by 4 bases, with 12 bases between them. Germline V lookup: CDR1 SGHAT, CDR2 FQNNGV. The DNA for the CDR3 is TGTGCCAGCAGCTTAGACGTTGGGGAGGCCTATGGCTACACCTTC. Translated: CASSLDVGEAYGYTF. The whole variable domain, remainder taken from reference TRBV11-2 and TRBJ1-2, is EAGVAQSPRYKIIEKRQSVAFWCNPISGHATLYWYQQILGQGPKLLIQFQNNGVVDDSQLPKDRFSAERLKGVDSTLKIQPAKLEDSAVYLCASSLDVGEAYGYTFGSGTRLTVV.

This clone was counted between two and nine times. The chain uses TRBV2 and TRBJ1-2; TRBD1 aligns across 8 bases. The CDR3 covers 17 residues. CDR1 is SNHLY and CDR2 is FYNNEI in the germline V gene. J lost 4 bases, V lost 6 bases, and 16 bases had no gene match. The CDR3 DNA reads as TGTGCCAGCAGCTTACTTCCGGGACAGGAAACCATCTATGGCTACACCTTC. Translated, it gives CASSLLPGQETIYGYTF.

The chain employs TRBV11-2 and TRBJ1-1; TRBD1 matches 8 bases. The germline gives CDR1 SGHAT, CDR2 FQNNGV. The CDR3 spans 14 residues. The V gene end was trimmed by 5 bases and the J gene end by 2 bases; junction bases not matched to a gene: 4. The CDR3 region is CASSGQGGNTEAFF. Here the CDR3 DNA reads TGTGCCAGCAGCGGACAGGGAGGAAACACTGAAGCTTTCTTT. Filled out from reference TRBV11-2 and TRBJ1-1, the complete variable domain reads EAGVAQSPRYKIIEKRQSVAFWCNPISGHATLYWYQQILGQGPKLLIQFQNNGVVDDSQLPKDRFSAERLKGVDSTLKIQPAKLEDSAVYLCASSGQGGNTEAFFGQGTRLTVV.

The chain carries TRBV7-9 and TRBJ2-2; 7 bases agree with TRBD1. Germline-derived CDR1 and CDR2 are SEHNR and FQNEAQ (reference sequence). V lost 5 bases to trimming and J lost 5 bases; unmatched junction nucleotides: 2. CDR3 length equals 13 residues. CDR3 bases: TGTGCCAGCAGCGCCAGGGGGACCGGGGAGCTGTTTTTT. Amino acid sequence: CASSARGTGELFF.

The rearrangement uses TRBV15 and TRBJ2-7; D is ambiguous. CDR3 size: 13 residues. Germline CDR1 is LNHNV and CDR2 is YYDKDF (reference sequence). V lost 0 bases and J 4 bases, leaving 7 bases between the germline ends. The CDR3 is CATSREAPYEQYF. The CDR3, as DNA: TGTGCCACCAGCAGAGAGGCACCATACGAGCAGTACTTC.

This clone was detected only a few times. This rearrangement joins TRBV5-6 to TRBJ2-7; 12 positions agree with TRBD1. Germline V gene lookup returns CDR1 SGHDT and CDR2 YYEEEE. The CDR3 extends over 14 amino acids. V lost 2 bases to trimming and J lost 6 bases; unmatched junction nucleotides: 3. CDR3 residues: CASSLGTGGAEQYF. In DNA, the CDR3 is TGTGCCAGCAGCTTAGGGACAGGGGGCGCCGAGCAGTACTTC.

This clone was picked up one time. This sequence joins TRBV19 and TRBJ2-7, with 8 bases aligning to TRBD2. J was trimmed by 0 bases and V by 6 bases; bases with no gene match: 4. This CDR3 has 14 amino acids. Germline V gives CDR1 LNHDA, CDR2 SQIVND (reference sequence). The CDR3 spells CASSSGGPSYEQYF. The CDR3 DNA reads TGTGCCAGTAGCTCGGGAGGGCCCTCCTACGAGCAGTACTTC.

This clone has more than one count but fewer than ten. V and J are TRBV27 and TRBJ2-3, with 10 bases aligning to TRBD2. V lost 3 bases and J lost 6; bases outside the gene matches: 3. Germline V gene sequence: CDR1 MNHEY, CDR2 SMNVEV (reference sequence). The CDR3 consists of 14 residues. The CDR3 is CASSLLGLADTQYF. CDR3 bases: TGTGCCAGCAGTTTGTTGGGACTAGCGGATACGCAGTATTTT.

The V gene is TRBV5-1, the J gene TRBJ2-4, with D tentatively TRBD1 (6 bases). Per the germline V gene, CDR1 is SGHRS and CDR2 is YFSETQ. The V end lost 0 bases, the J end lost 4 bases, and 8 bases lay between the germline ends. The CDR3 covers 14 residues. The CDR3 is CASSLGTEKNIQYF. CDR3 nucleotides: TGCGCCAGCAGCTTGGGGACAGAAAAAAACATTCAGTACTTC.

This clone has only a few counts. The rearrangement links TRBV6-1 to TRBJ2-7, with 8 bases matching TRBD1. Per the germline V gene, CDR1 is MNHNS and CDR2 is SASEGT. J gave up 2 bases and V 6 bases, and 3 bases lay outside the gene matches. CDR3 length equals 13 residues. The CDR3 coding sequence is TGTGCCAGCAGCACAGGGGGACCCTACGAGCAGTACTTC. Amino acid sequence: CASSTGGPYEQYF.

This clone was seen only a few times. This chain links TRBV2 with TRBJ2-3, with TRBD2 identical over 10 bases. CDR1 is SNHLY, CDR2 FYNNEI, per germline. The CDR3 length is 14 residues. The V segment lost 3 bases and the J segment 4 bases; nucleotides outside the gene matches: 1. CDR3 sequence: CASSEGLAPDTQYF. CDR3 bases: TGTGCCAGCAGTGAGGGACTAGCGCCAGATACGCAGTATTTT.

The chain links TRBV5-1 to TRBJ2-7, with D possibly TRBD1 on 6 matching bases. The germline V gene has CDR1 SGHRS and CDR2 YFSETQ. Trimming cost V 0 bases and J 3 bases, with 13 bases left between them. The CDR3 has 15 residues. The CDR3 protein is CASSLEVGTIYEQYF. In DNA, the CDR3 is TGCGCCAGCAGCTTGGAGGTCGGGACAATCTACGAGCAGTACTTC.

CDR3 protein: CASSSARQGDYGYTF. The CDR3 nucleotides are TGTGCCAGCAGCTCAGCGCGACAGGGCGACTATGGCTACACCTTC. The chain recombines TRBV5-4 with TRBJ1-2; TRBD1 agrees at 7 bases. The junction had 8 bases not matched to a gene; V was cut back by 3 bases and J by 3 bases. The CDR3 is 15 amino acids. Germline CDR1 reads SGHNT; CDR2 reads YYREEE (reference sequence).

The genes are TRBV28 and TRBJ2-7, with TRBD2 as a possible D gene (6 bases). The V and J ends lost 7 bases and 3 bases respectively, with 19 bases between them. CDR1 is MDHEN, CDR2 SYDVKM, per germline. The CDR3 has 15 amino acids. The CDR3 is CASIPSGGLVYEQYF. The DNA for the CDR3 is TGTGCCAGCATCCCCTCCGGGGGTCTCGTCTACGAGCAGTACTTC.

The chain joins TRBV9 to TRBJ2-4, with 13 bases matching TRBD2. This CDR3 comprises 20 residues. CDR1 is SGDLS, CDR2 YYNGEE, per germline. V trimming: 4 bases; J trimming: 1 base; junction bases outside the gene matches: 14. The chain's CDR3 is CASSRTSGGESRVAKNIQYF. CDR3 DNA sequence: TGTGCCAGCAGCCGAACTAGCGGGGGGGAATCACGGGTGGCCAAAAACATTCAGTACTTC.

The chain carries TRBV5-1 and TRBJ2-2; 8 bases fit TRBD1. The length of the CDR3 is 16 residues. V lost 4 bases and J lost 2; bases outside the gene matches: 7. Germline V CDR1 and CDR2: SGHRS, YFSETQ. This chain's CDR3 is CASSSQTGANTGELFF. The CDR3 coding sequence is TGCGCCAGCAGCAGCCAGACAGGGGCAAACACCGGGGAGCTGTTTTTT.

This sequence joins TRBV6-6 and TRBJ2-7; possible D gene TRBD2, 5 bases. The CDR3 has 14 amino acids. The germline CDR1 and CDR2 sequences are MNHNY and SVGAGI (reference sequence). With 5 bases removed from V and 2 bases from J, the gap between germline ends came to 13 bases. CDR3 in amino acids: CASSPTGITYEQYF. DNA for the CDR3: TGTGCCAGCAGTCCAACCGGGATTACCTACGAGCAGTACTTC.

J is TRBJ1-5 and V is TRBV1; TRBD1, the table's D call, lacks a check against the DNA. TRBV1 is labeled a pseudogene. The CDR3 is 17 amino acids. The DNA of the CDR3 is TGCACCAGCAGCCAAGAGGTCCGGGTGGACAACGATCAGCCCCAGCATTTT. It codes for CTSSQEVRVDNDQPQHF.

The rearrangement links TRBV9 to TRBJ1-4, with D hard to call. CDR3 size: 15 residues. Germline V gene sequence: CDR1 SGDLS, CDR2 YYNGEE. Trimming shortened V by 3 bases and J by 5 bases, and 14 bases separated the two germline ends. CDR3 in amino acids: CASSAAGSLNEKLFF. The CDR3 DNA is TGTGCCAGCAGCGCCGCCGGGAGCTTAAATGAAAAACTGTTTTTT.

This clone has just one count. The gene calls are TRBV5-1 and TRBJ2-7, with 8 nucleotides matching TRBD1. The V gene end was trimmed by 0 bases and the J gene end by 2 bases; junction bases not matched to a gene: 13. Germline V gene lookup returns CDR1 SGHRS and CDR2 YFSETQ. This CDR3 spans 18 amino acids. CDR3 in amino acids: CASSLGDRRNNYAYEQYF. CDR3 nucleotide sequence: TGCGCCAGCAGCTTGGGGGACAGGAGAAATAACTACGCCTACGAGCAGTACTTC. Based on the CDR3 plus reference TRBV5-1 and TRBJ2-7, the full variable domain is KAGVTQTPRYLIKTRGQQVTLSCSPISGHRSVSWYQQTPGQGLQFLFEYFSETQRNKGNFPGRFSGRQFSNSRSEMNVSTLELGDSALYLCASSLGDRRNNYAYEQYFGPGTRLTVT.

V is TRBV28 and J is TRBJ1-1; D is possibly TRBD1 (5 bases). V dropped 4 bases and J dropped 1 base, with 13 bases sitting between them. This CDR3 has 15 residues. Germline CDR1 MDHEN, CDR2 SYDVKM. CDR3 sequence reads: CASSSPGRANTEAFF. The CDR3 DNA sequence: TGTGCCAGCAGTTCCCCCGGCAGGGCGAACACTGAAGCTTTCTTT.

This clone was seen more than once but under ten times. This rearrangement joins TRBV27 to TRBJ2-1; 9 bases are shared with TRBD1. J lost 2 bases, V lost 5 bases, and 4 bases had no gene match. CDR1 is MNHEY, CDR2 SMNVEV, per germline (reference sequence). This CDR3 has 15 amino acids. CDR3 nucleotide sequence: TGTGCCAGCAGTCACCGGGACAGGGCCTACAATGAGCAGTTCTTC. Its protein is CASSHRDRAYNEQFF.

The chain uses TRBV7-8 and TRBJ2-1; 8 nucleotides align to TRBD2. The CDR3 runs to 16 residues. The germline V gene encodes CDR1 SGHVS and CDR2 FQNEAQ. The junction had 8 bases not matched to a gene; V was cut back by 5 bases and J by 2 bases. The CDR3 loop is CASSPTSGGTYNEQFF. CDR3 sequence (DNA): TGTGCCAGCAGCCCAACAAGCGGGGGTACCTACAATGAGCAGTTCTTC.